This is a list of T cell receptor beta chains from one sample in a study of blood T cell repertoires in COVID-19. Some clones are missing from TCRdb's copy, which holds only in-frame ones; the method was immunoSEQ multiplex PCR. This sample carries about 64,000 clones, around four fifths of them seen once, and the ten largest clones take about 12%. Input material: peripheral blood. The receptors here all came from a human donor in a cohort sampled during active COVID-19. CDR3s include the opening cysteine and the closing phenylalanine or tryptophan. The D gene is left open where the match is weak. Clone size appears in some rows only: once, few, many, or a class for an expanded clone.

J,size,V,D,DNA,CDR3
TRBJ1-3,-,TRBV30,-,TGTGCCTGGAGTACAGGGCGTGGAAACACCATATATTTT,CAWSTGRGNTIYF
TRBJ2-1,-,TRBV5-6,-,TGTGCCAGCAGCTTGCAGAATGAGCAGTTCTTC,CASSLQNEQFF
TRBJ2-5,-,TRBV11-2,-,TGTGCCAGCAGCTCCCATGACTGGCGGGAGACCCAGTACTTC,CASSSHDWRETQYF
TRBJ2-2,-,TRBV7-2,TRBD2,TGTGCCAGCAGCTTCCCTAGCGGGGGGGGGAACACCGGGGAGCTGTTTTTT,CASSFPSGGGNTGELFF
TRBJ2-7,-,TRBV7-9,-,TGTGCCAGCAGCTTAAAGGCAGGGGTATGGTACGAGCAGTACTTC,CASSLKAGVWYEQYF
TRBJ1-6,-,TRBV28,TRBD1,TGTGCCAGCAGTTTAAGATCCGGGACAGGCAATTTCTTT,CASSLRSGTGNFF
TRBJ1-2,-,TRBV6-1,-,TGTGCCAGCAGTGAAAGTCGCCGTAGCTATGGCTACACCTTC,CASSESRRSYGYTF
TRBJ1-4,-,TRBV6-5,-,TGTGCCAGCAGGGACAGAGAGGATAATGAAAAACTGTTTTTT,CASRDREDNEKLFF
TRBJ1-2,-,TRBV5-6,TRBD1,TGTGCCAGCGGAATGACAGGGGACTATGGCTACACCTTC,CASGMTGDYGYTF
TRBJ1-5,-,TRBV28,-,TGTGCCAGCAGTTTCCTACAGGGACATCAGCCCCAGCATTTT,CASSFLQGHQPQHF
TRBJ2-1,once,TRBV18,-,TGTGCCAGCTCACCACGTGCTAGAAACAATGAGCAGTTCTTC,CASSPRARNNEQFF
TRBJ1-4,once,TRBV5-1,-,TGCGCCAGCAGCTTAGGAAGCCAGGGTGAAAAACTGTTTTTT,CASSLGSQGEKLFF
TRBJ1-2,few,TRBV4-2,TRBD1,TGTGCCAGCAGCCAAGATCGGACAGGGAATGGCTACACCTTC,CASSQDRTGNGYTF
TRBJ2-5,-,TRBV19,-,TGTGCCAGTCGTGAGGGAGAGTACTACAGTGAGGAGACCCAGTACTTC,CASREGEYYSEETQYF
TRBJ2-2,-,TRBV28,TRBD2,TGTGCCAGCAGTTTATCATTTACGGGGGCGGCTAGCGGGGGGAACAACACCGGGGAGCTGTTTTTT,CASSLSFTGAASGGNNTGELFF
TRBJ1-6,few,TRBV6-6,TRBD1,TGTGCCAGCAGTGCCCCGGACAGGGGTAATTCACCCCTCCACTTT,CASSAPDRGNSPLHF
TRBJ2-3,-,TRBV7-9,-,TGTGCCAGCAGGCATTTCGAGGGGGCAGATACGCAGTATTTT,CASRHFEGADTQYF
TRBJ1-2,-,TRBV29-1,-,TGCAGCACCTATCGACAGATTGACCCAGGCTACACCTTC,CSTYRQIDPGYTF
TRBJ1-6,-,TRBV3-1/TRBV3-2,-,TGTGCCAGCAGCCAAGACCCCAGACAAAACTATAATTCACCCCTCCACTTT,CASSQDPRQNYNSPLHF
TRBJ1-6,-,TRBV7-9,TRBD1,TGTGCCAGCAGCCTCAGGGGGACTAATTCACCCCTCCACTTT,CASSLRGTNSPLHF
TRBJ1-3,-,TRBV10-3,-,TGTGCCATCAGACAGTTAGATGGAAACACCATATATTTT,CAIRQLDGNTIYF
TRBJ1-1,-,TRBV6-5,TRBD1,TGTGCCAGCAGTCGACAGGGTACGAACACTGAAGCTTTCTTT,CASSRQGTNTEAFF
TRBJ1-4,-,TRBV5-1,-,TGCGCCAGCAGCATCAGGGGAGAGGGAGAAAAACTGTTTTTT,CASSIRGEGEKLFF
TRBJ1-2,-,TRBV7-9,-,TGTGCCAGCAGCCGTGGGACTTTAGGCTATGGCTACACCTTC,CASSRGTLGYGYTF
TRBJ1-2,-,TRBV2,TRBD1,TGTGCCAGCAGCGACAGGGGTGGCTACACCTTC,CASSDRGGYTF
TRBJ1-1,-,TRBV5-5,-,TGTGCCAGCAGCTTGGCCGGGGGGACATTGAACACTGAAGCTTTCTTT,CASSLAGGTLNTEAFF
TRBJ2-5,once,TRBV4-1,-,TGCGCCAGCAGCCAAGATTGGGGCGGGGCCCAAGAGACCCAGTACTTC,CASSQDWGGAQETQYF
TRBJ1-4,-,TRBV3-1/TRBV3-2,-,TGTGCCAGCAGCCAAGATATTTCAGGGGCGGCGGCTGAAAAACTGTTTTTT,CASSQDISGAAAEKLFF
TRBJ2-7,-,TRBV19,TRBD1,TGTGCCAGTAGTGGCAGGCGGGACAGGGGAGTCTACGAGCAGTACTTC,CASSGRRDRGVYEQYF
TRBJ1-5,-,TRBV6-5,-,TGTGCCAGCATCGACAAGTCCCAGGTTCAGCCCCAGCATTTT,CASIDKSQVQPQHF
TRBJ1-1,-,TRBV5-5,TRBD1,TGTGCCAGCAGCTTCCGGGACAGGGGGACGAACACTGAAGCTTTCTTT,CASSFRDRGTNTEAFF